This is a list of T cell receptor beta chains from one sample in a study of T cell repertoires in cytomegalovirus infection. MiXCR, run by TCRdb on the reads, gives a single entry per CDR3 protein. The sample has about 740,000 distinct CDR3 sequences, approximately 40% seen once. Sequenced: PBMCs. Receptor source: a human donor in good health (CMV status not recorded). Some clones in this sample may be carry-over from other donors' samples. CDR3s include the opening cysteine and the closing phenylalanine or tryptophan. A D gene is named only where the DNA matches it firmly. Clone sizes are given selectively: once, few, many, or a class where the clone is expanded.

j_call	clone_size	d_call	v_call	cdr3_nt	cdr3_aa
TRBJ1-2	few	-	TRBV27	TGTGCCAGCAGTTTATGGGGGGCGCAGCCGGGTGGCTACACCTTC	CASSLWGAQPGGYTF
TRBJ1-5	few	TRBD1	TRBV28	TGTGCCAGCAGTTTCCGACAGGGGGCCCGCAATCAGCCCCAGCATTTT	CASSFRQGARNQPQHF
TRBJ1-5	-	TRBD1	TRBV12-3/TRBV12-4	TGTGCCAGCGGCAGGGGGTTAAATCAGCCCCAGCATTTT	CASGRGLNQPQHF
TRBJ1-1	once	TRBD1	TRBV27	TGTGCCAGCAGTTTAAGGGACCCCAGGGGGGCTTTCTTT	CASSLRDPRGAFF
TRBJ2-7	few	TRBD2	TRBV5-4	TGTGCCATTGCCGGGACTAGCGGGAGCTCCTCATACGAGCAGTACTTC	CAIAGTSGSSSYEQYF
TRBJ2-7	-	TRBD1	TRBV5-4	TGTGCCAGCAGCTTCCCTGCAGGGGGCGCTACCTACGAGCAGTACTTC	CASSFPAGGATYEQYF
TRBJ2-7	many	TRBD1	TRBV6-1	TGTGCCAGCAGTGCTTGGGACAGGGGGCGAGGCGAGCAGTACTTC	CASSAWDRGRGEQYF
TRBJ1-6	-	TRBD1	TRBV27	TGTGCCAGCAGAATCGGGACAGGCTATTCACCCCTCCACTTT	CASRIGTGYSPLHF
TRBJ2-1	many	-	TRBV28	TGTGCCAGCAGTCTAAGAGGGGGTGAGCAGTTCTTC	CASSLRGGEQFF
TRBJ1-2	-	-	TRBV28	TGTGCCAGCACCTTCGACGGCAACTATGGCTACACCTTC	CASTFDGNYGYTF
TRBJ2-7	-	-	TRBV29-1	TGCAGCGTTGAAACAGGTATAGCCTACGAGCAGTACTTC	CSVETGIAYEQYF
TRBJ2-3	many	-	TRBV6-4	TGTGCCAGCAGCGGGAGTAGCACAGATACGCAGTATTTT	CASSGSSTDTQYF
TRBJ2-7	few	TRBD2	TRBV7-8	TGTGCCAGCAGCTTAGGACTAGCGACCGCCAGCGAGCAGTACTTC	CASSLGLATASEQYF
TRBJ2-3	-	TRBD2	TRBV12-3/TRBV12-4	TGTGCCAGCAGCCCCCACGGGGTGGCTAGCGGGGGGGGAGATTCTAGCACAGATACGCAGTATTTT	CASSPHGVASGGGDSSTDTQYF
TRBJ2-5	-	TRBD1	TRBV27	TGTGCCAGCAGTTCCTGGACAGGGCTTGAGGAGACCCAGTACTTC	CASSSWTGLEETQYF
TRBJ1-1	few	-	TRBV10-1	TGCGCCAGCAATAAATCGGGCCCGACGAAACTGAACACTGAAGCTTTCTTT	CASNKSGPTKLNTEAFF
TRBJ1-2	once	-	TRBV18	TGTGCCAGCTCACTCTTAGGGGTGAGCGGCTACACCTTC	CASSLLGVSGYTF
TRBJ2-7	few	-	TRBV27	TGTGCCAGCAGTTTCCGACAGTCCTACGAGCAGTACTTC	CASSFRQSYEQYF
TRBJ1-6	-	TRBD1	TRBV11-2	TGTGCCAGCAGCTTAGATGGGACAGCTGGTTCACCCCTCCACTTT	CASSLDGTAGSPLHF
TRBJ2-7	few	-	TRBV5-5	TGTGCCAGCAGCTTTTCGACGGTGACCTACGAGCAGTACTTC	CASSFSTVTYEQYF
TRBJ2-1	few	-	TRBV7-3	TGTGCCAGCAGCTTAATGGTTGTGGGTGAGCAGTTCTTC	CASSLMVVGEQFF
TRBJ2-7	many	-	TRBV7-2	TGTGCCAGCAGCTTCCAGCGCCGAGGGGCTCCCGAGCAGTACTTC	CASSFQRRGAPEQYF
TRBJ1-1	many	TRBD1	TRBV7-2	TGTGCCAGCAGGGGGACAGGGGGGACGGAAGCTTTCTTT	CASRGTGGTEAFF
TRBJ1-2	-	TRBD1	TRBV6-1	TGTGCCAGCAGCTTAGGGACAGAATTTGGCTACACCTTC	CASSLGTEFGYTF
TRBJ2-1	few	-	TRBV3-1	TGTGCCAGCAGCCAAAGGTGGGACAATGAGCAGTTCTTC	CASSQRWDNEQFF